Shown below are 19 T cell receptor beta chains from a single sample sequenced in a study of T cells expressing NK-cell markers. TCRdb reanalyzed the 5' RACE reads, giving one entry per CDR3 protein sequence and no DNA. In total, the table holds 350,000 to 400,000 distinct CDR3 sequences. Sample: blood T cells: a sorted CD56 or NKG2C T cell subset, CD4+ or CD8+ T cells, or bulk PBMC T cells (not recorded which). Receptors were obtained from a woman aged 50 to 60 in good health.

The chain joins TRBV29-1 to TRBJ2-5; there is no DNA to check the TCRdb D call of TRBD2. Germline assignment: CDR1 SQVTM and CDR2 ANQGSEA. The CDR3 contains 14 residues. The chain's CDR3 is CSVAPIAGGETQYF.

The rearrangement joins TRBV6-2 or TRBV6-3 to TRBJ2-1; TCRdb outputs TRBD2, but without DNA this stays unchecked. The CDR3 has 12 amino acids. CDR1 MNHEY and CDR2 SVGEGT come from the germline V gene. CDR3 in amino acids: CASSEGRAGQFF.

The rearrangement links TRBV27 to TRBJ2-5. Germline V gives CDR1 MNHEY, CDR2 SMNVEV (reference sequence). The CDR3 extends over 14 amino acids. The CDR3 protein is CASSFVSGQETQYF.

This chain connects TRBV12-3 or TRBV12-4 to TRBJ2-7. The CDR3 length is 14 residues. CDR3 region: CASSPGWGSYEQYF.

The CDR3 sequence is CASSVGWRGGTDTQYF. V is TRBV9 and J is TRBJ2-3; lacking DNA, the TRBD2 call made by TCRdb goes unchecked. The CDR3 extends over 16 amino acids. Germline-derived CDR1 and CDR2 are SGDLS and YYNGEE.

The genes are TRBV11-3 and TRBJ2-1. Germline V lookup: CDR1 SGHNT, CDR2 YENEEA. CDR3 length: 11 amino acids. The CDR3 reads CASAADGEQFF.

The V and J genes are TRBV12-3 or TRBV12-4 and TRBJ2-3. The CDR3 totals 21 residues. The CDR3 here is CASRDDWWSGAEPNSTDTQYF.

The chain employs TRBV5-1 and TRBJ1-1; the TRBD1 assignment by TCRdb is unverifiable without DNA. The CDR3 is 12 amino acids. Germline V gives CDR1 SGHRS, CDR2 YFSETQ. CDR3: CASRRGDTEAFF.

The chain has TRBV12-3 or TRBV12-4 and TRBJ2-3; there is no DNA to check the TCRdb D call of TRBD2. The CDR3 extends over 19 amino acids. CDR3 loop: CASSPTNDGTSGRPDTQYF.

The chain has TRBV7-8 and TRBJ1-6. The CDR3 is 12 residues long. The germline V gene encodes CDR1 SGHVS and CDR2 FQNEAQ. The CDR3 spells CASSRYNSPLHF.

The chain is built from TRBV5-1 and TRBJ2-3; absent DNA, TCRdb's TRBD2 call cannot be checked. Germline CDR1 is SGHRS and CDR2 is YFSETQ. The CDR3 runs to 17 residues. This CDR3 reads CASSLPETSGSSDTQYF.

The chain uses TRBV12-3 or TRBV12-4 and TRBJ2-1. This CDR3 contains 15 residues. CDR3: CASSPTSIFFNEQFF.

V is TRBV19 and J is TRBJ2-7; TCRdb's D call of TRBD1 is untestable without DNA. The CDR3 has 13 residues. Germline V gene lookup returns CDR1 LNHDA and CDR2 SQIVND (reference sequence). CDR3: CASSIDAGVEQYF.

The CDR3 loop is CASSLVPSGQFSEQYF. The gene calls are TRBV7-2 and TRBJ2-7; TCRdb returns TRBD1, unconfirmable since there is no DNA. CDR1 and CDR2 from the germline V gene are SGHTA and FQGNSA. CDR3 length equals 16 residues.

The chain is built from TRBV5-1 and TRBJ2-2; TCRdb indicates TRBD1, and absent DNA this call remains unverified. The CDR3 runs to 13 residues. CDR1 and CDR2 (germline): SGHRS, YFSETQ. The CDR3 region is CASRDTDTGELFF.

V gene TRBV12-3 or TRBV12-4 combines with J gene TRBJ1-2; TCRdb names TRBD1, which stays unverified in the absence of DNA. The CDR3 loop spans 13 amino acids. The CDR3 spells CASSPTGAAGYTF.

The genes are TRBV6-2 or TRBV6-3 and TRBJ1-2; the D gene TCRdb calls, TRBD1, cannot be checked with no DNA. Germline loops: CDR1 MNHEY, CDR2 SVGEGT. This CDR3 comprises 13 residues. This CDR3 is CASRRQGAFGYTF.

This chain links TRBV5-1 with TRBJ2-3. Germline V lookup: CDR1 SGHRS, CDR2 YFSETQ. This CDR3 has 14 residues. The CDR3 here is CASSKESSTDTQYF.

The V call is TRBV5-1, the J call TRBJ1-1; the D gene TCRdb calls, TRBD1, cannot be checked with no DNA. The germline V gene encodes CDR1 SGHRS and CDR2 YFSETQ. This CDR3 region has 14 residues. The CDR3 sequence: CASSPRTGTSEAFF.